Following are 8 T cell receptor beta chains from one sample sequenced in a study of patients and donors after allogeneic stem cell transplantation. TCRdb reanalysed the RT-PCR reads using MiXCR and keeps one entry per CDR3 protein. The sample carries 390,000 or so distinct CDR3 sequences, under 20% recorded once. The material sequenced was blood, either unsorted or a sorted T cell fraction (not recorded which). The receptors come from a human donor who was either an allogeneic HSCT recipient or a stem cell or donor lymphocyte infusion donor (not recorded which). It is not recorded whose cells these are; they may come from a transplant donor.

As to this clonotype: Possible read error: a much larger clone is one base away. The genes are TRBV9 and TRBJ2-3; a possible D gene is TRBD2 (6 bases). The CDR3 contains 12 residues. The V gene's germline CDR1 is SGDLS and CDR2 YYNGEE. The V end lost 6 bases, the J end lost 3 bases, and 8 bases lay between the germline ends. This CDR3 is CASTRGTDTQYF. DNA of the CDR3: TGTGCCAGCACCCGGGGGACAGATACGCAGTATTTT. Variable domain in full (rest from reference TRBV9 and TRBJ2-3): DSGVTQTPKHLITATGQRVTLRCSPRSGDLSVYWYQQSLDQGLQFLIQYYNGEERAKGNILERFSAQQFPDLHSELNLSSLELGDSALYFCASTRGTDTQYFGPGTRLTVL.

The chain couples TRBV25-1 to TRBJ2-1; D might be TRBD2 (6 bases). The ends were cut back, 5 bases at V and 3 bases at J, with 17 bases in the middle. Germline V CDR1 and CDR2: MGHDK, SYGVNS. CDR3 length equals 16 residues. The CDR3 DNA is TGTGCCAGCAGTAATGAGGTGGGGGGTGGCTACAATGAGCAGTTCTTC. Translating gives CASSNEVGGGYNEQFF.

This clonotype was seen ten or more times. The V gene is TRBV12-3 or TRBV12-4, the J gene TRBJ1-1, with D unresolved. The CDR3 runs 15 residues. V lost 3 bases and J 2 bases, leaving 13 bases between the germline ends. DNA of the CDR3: TGTGCCAGCAGTTTGGCGCAGATCCCTAACACTGAAGCTTTCTTT. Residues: CASSLAQIPNTEAFF.

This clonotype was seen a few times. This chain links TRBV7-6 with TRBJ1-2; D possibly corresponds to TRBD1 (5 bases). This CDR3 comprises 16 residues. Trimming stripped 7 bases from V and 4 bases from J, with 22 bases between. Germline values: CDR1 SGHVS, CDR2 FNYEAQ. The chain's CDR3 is CASTRNPGDWAYGYTF. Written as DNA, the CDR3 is TGTGCCAGCACCCGAAATCCGGGGGATTGGGCCTATGGCTACACCTTC.

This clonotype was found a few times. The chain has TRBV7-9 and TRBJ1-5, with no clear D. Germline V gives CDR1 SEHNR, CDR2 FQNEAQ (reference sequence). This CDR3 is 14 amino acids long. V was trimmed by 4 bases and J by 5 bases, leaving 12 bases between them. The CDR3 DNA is TGTGCCAGCAGCTCCGGGCAGCATCATCAGCCCCAGCATTTT. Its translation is CASSSGQHHQPQHF.

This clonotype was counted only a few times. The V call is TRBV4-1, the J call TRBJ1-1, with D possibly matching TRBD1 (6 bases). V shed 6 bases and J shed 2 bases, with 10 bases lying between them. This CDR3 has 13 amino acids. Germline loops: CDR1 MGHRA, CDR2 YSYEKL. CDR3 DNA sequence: TGCGCCAGCAGGTACAGGGAAAACACTGAAGCTTTCTTT. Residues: CASRYRENTEAFF.

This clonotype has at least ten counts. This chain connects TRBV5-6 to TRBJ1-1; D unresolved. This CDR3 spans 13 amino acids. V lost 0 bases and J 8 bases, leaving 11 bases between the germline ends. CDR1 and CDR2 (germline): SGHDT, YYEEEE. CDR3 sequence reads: CASSLEQHSEAFF. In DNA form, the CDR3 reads TGTGCCAGCAGCTTGGAGCAGCACAGCGAAGCTTTCTTT.

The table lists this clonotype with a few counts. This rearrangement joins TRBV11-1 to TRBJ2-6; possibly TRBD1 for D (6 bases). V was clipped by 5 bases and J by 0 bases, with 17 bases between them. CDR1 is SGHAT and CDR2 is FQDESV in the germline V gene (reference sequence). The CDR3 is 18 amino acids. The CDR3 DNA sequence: TGTGCCAGCAGCCTATGGACAGTTCTAAGCTCTGGGGCCAACGTCCTGACTTTC. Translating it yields CASSLWTVLSSGANVLTF.